This TCR beta chain was found in a study of CD8 T cells in Susac syndrome. Through negative isolation, CD4+ and CD8+ T cells were obtained, while TEMRA cells were enriched using FACS. Note on this clonotype: Its antigen is currently unknown.

Trimming took off 4 bases at V and 1 base at J, with 19 bases between the two ends. Germline assignment: CDR1 LGHDT and CDR2 YNNKEL (reference sequence). The CDR3 length is 17 residues. Random hexamers were used to reverse transcribe 0.5 to 1 ug of RNA. TCRdb recomputed calls from the immunoSEQ multiplex PCR reads with MiXCR, one row per CDR3 protein. This sample carries approximately 270,000 distinct CDR3 sequences, just over 90% of them seen once, and the ten largest clones take 0.065% to 0.08%. Study-wide points: Acknowledgment was made by the study that its TCR sequencing and HLA analysis involved a relatively small number of individuals.

The clonotype originates from a human donor with multiple sclerosis. This rearrangement joins TRBV3-1 to TRBJ1-1; weak D call: TRBD1 (5 bases). The specimen was CD4+ T cells from PBMCs. This CDR3 reads CASSPPGPTSQNTEAFF. CDR3 coding DNA: TGTGCCAGCAGCCCTCCGGGACCGACGAGCCAGAACACTGAAGCTTTCTTT.